Below are 5 T cell receptor beta chains sequenced from a single sample in a study of regulatory T cells in long-lasting Graves disease. The time point denotes: newly diagnosed GD, antithyroid drugs for less than 3 months. Extracted PBMC RNA gave rise to the TCR library. TCR beta libraries were built with iRepertoire HTBI primers and Arm-PCR of CDR3 regions. Each CDR3 protein gets one entry after TCRdb re-called the multiplex PCR reads with MiXCR. The table lists some 350,000 distinct CDR3 sequences, about 17% of them singletons. Separately, the same data were catalogued under a study of T cells in Graves' hyperthyroidism and ophthalmopathy.

The source material was peripheral blood mononuclear cells (PBMCs), sampled at new diagnosis, from a patient treated with antithyroid drugs. The source of these receptors is a woman between 18 and 29 years old with Graves disease.

The table lists this clonotype with many counts. This chain links TRBV27 with TRBJ1-1; no reliable D call. V lost 4 bases and J lost 5, with 8 bases in between. The CDR3 has 12 residues. Germline-derived CDR1 and CDR2 are MNHEY and SMNVEV (reference sequence). The CDR3: CASSSGYTEAFF. The CDR3 bases are TGTGCCAGCAGTTCCGGGTATACTGAAGCTTTCTTT.

This clonotype has only one observation. A much larger clone sits a single nucleotide away, making a read error possible. The gene calls are TRBV6-1 and TRBJ2-1, with 7 bases identical to TRBD1. The germline V gene has CDR1 MNHNS and CDR2 SASEGT. The V segment lost 7 bases and the J segment 8 bases; nucleotides outside the gene matches: 8. The CDR3 extends over 13 amino acids. CDR3 in DNA: TGTGCCAGCATCAGGGGGAGTTTCGATGAGCAGTTCTTC. It yields the protein CASIRGSFDEQFF.

This clonotype turned up a few times. The J gene is TRBJ2-3, the V gene TRBV2; 10 nucleotides agree with TRBD1. CDR3 length: 17 amino acids. V shed 6 bases and J 0 bases; nucleotides not matched to a gene: 9. Germline V gives CDR1 SNHLY, CDR2 FYNNEI. In DNA form, the CDR3 reads TGTGCCAGCAGGGTAGCCGGGACAGGGGAAAGCACAGATACGCAGTATTTT. As protein: CASRVAGTGESTDTQYF.

This rearrangement joins TRBV12-3 or TRBV12-4 to TRBJ2-1; maybe TRBD2 (6 bases). Between the trimmed V and J ends, which lost 5 bases and 2 bases, there was a span of 25 bases. This CDR3 spans 19 amino acids. For the CDR3, the DNA is TGTGCCAGCAGTGAAGGGCTATCCGGGGGTGCTTCTGCCTACAATGAGCAGTTCTTC. Protein product: CASSEGLSGGASAYNEQFF.

This clonotype occurred many times. The chain uses TRBV5-4 and TRBJ2-3; 14 nucleotides agree with TRBD2. Unmatched junction bases numbered 5, after V lost 3 bases and J lost 5 bases. The CDR3 runs 16 residues. Per the germline V gene, CDR1 is SGHNT and CDR2 is YYREEE (reference sequence). The chain's CDR3 is CASSSGLAGGGDTQYF. CDR3 nucleotide sequence: TGTGCCAGCAGCTCTGGACTAGCGGGAGGAGGAGATACGCAGTATTTT.